This T cell receptor (beta chain) was recorded in a study of T cell changes during pregnancy in multiple sclerosis (dated by TCRdb to about 2019). In the study overall: Changes in the T cell repertoire over the course of pregnancy were examined in this study in women with multiple sclerosis.

In the case of this clone: This clone's antigen is unknown. No qualities accompany the bases; no much larger clone lies one base away.

Libraries were prepared through the immunoSEQ multiplex PCR assay. Entries here come from immuneACCESS through TCRdb and include only in-frame sequences with V and J called. Some clones fail to appear in such tables; in the studies checked, an unresolved V gene covers under half of the shortfall, and the cause of the remainder is unknown. The sample data list about 92,000 clones, and approximately 92% of these were observed just once. Of the sample, about 3.9% falls within the top ten clones. The CDR3 measures 16 amino acids from cysteine to phenylalanine. CDR3 DNA is the only sequence kept; it has 48 bases, read in frame from the first base. Based on the germline V gene, the CDR1 and CDR2 sequences are MGHRA and YSYEKL. V is reduced by 0 bases and J by 4 bases, leaving a spacing of 12 bases between them.

The sequenced sample was peripheral blood, obtained in the first trimester of pregnancy. This clonotype was sampled from a female donor with multiple sclerosis, enrolled in a pregnancy study. The chain is encoded by TRBV4-1 joined to TRBJ2-2; the D gene assignment is ambiguous. CDR3 loop: CASSQDGGRLTGELFF. The nucleotide sequence reads TGCGCCAGCAGCCAAGATGGTGGCAGACTCACCGGGGAGCTGTTTTTT.